These T cell receptor beta chains were read from a single sample in a study of blood T cells in healthy people across ages. MiXCR, run by TCRdb on the 5' RACE reads, gives a single entry per CDR3 protein. The sample includes under 2,000,000 distinct CDR3 sequences, approximately 50% seen only once; the top ten take roughly 2.1%. Source material: blood. These receptor sequences come from a woman in her thirties or forties in good health. Both conserved end residues are part of each CDR3. D genes are given only for firm matches.

D,J,V,CDR3
.,TRBJ1-5,TRBV28,CASSYIATPRNQPQHF
.,TRBJ2-5,TRBV7-2,CAGSFYGETQYF
TRBD1,TRBJ1-2,TRBV3-1,CASSQRGQGNGYTF
TRBD1,TRBJ2-1,TRBV7-2,CASSIFGTANNEQFF
TRBD1,TRBJ2-3,TRBV27,CASSTHRTGENTDTQYF
.,TRBJ2-3,TRBV5-1,CASSQEFVGVDTQYF
TRBD1,TRBJ2-3,TRBV7-2,CASTDRVDTQYF
.,TRBJ1-4,TRBV5-1,CASSLGRGTLTNEKLFF
.,TRBJ1-2,TRBV4-1,CASSPQINSFYGYTF
.,TRBJ2-3,TRBV10-3,CAIGSGLGDTDTQYF
.,TRBJ2-7,TRBV7-9,CAIPRLGSYEQYF
.,TRBJ1-2,TRBV9,CASSADGPLGYTF
.,TRBJ2-2,TRBV4-1,CASRGVANTGELFF